This T cell receptor beta chain was identified in a study of T cell repertoires in cytomegalovirus infection. TCRdb re-called the reads through MiXCR, storing one row per CDR3 protein. The sample lists about 34,000 distinct CDR3 sequences, just over 50% seen once, with roughly 90% in the top ten. In the case of this clonotype: Antigen specificity is unknown.

After removal of 0 bases from V and 2 bases from J, the junction contained 6 bases not matched to a gene. Germline V gene lookup returns CDR1 MNHEY and CDR2 SVGAGI. This CDR3 has 16 amino acids. General study points: The ex vivo response was dominated by HLA-C-restricted CMV-specific TCR beta clonotypes. Identification of carriers of CMV plus the relevant HLA was performed using cumulative public TCR beta family frequency.

The V call is TRBV6-5, the J call TRBJ1-1; 7 nucleotides match TRBD1. Sample: CD8+ T cells from cultured PBMCs, taken from culture after CMV antigen stimulation. The origin of this receptor is a human donor in good health (CMV status not recorded). Some clones in this sample may be carry-over from other donors' samples. As DNA, the CDR3 is TGTGCCAGCAGTTACTCAAGGGGGCCGCCTAACACTGAAGCTTTCTTT. Protein: CASSYSRGPPNTEAFF.